Listed below are T cell receptor beta chains from one sample, sequenced in a study of Graves' ophthalmopathy and Graves' hyperthyroidism. TCRdb ran MiXCR on the multiplex PCR reads and lists one entry per CDR3 protein. Of hundreds of thousands of distinct CDR3 sequences in the sample, 20% to 25% were seen once. Source material: peripheral blood. All receptors derive from a woman younger than 30 with stable Graves' hyperthyroidism. The conserved cysteine and the conserved F or W are not part of the CDR3 here. D genes are given only for firm matches.

>TRBV4-3|TRBJ1-6|TRBD1
ASSHGAGTANSPLH
>TRBV7-2|TRBJ2-7|.
ASSLGGDPYEQY
>TRBV20-1|TRBJ2-5|.
SGRDPLQETQY
>TRBV6-1|TRBJ1-1|.
ASSPPGRTEAF
>TRBV28|TRBJ1-1|.
ASSGHTRGTEAF
>TRBV12-3/TRBV12-4|TRBJ1-2|.
ASWGFPYGYT
>TRBV4-1|TRBJ1-6|.
ASSQEATGSSYNSPLH
>TRBV19|TRBJ2-4|.
ASSIDGGRAKNIQY
>TRBV7-9|TRBJ1-2|.
ASSPTWGSNNYGYT
>TRBV2|TRBJ1-1|TRBD1
ASSEAGQLNTEAF
>TRBV12-3/TRBV12-4|TRBJ1-3|.
ASRPVSSGNTIY
>TRBV6-5|TRBJ1-2|.
ASSYSRDNYGYT
>TRBV12-3/TRBV12-4|TRBJ1-5|.
ASSRDRRYQPQH
>TRBV2|TRBJ2-2|.
ASRDPANTGELF
>TRBV28|TRBJ1-1|.
ASTLPGRGIGAF
>TRBV12-3/TRBV12-4|TRBJ2-5|TRBD1
ASSTTGRRETQY
>TRBV10-3|TRBJ1-1|.
AISERTANTEAF
>TRBV5-1|TRBJ2-7|TRBD1
ASSRTGLGEQY
>TRBV20-1|TRBJ2-7|.
SARSLGNSYEQY
>TRBV20-1|TRBJ2-5|.
SASRQGVMTQY
>TRBV6-2/TRBV6-3|TRBJ2-7|.
ASTSPGVRSYEQY
>TRBV4-1|TRBJ1-6|.
ASSQLPGSYNSPLH
>TRBV6-5|TRBJ1-1|.
ASSYSLGRNTEAF
>TRBV7-6|TRBJ2-5|TRBD2
ASSLTSGRAEETQY
>TRBV19|TRBJ1-5|TRBD1
ASREQGLGNQPQH
>TRBV7-2|TRBJ2-1|TRBD2
ASTLGTSPYNEKF
>TRBV20-1|TRBJ2-1|TRBD2
SARDRAGVRSYNEQF
>TRBV7-9|TRBJ2-7|.
ASSLGGGAFYEQY
>TRBV11-2|TRBJ2-5|TRBD2
ASSWQRGETQY
>TRBV6-5|TRBJ1-2|.
ASSYHERHGYT
>TRBV12-3/TRBV12-4|TRBJ1-1|TRBD1
ASSPDRRGVAF
>TRBV20-1|TRBJ1-1|.
SARGRVLNTEAF
>TRBV2|TRBJ1-2|.
ASSPRTPTYGYT
>TRBV6-2/TRBV6-3|TRBJ1-5|TRBD1
ASSIRWTGNSNQPQH
>TRBV11-2|TRBJ2-2|TRBD1
ASRLQGALPGELF
>TRBV11-2|TRBJ2-2|.
ASSKSGTNTGELF
>TRBV7-2|TRBJ1-1|.
ASSSQKGYTEAF
>TRBV7-2|TRBJ2-7|.
ASSRDSGATYEQY
>TRBV28|TRBJ1-2|.
ASSLRGAEGYT
>TRBV11-3|TRBJ2-6|.
ASIPIRRVTGANVLT
>TRBV19|TRBJ1-5|TRBD1
ASNPGQISNQPQH
>TRBV5-6|TRBJ2-5|TRBD2
ASSLQLAGGETQY
>TRBV5-1|TRBJ1-1|.
ASSPDSNTEAF
>TRBV2|TRBJ1-5|.
ASSVQRHSNQPQH
>TRBV4-2|TRBJ2-7|.
ASSQGVATEQY
>TRBV2|TRBJ1-1|.
ASRDSRGHRVNTEAF
>TRBV6-1|TRBJ2-6|TRBD1
ASSDRISSGANVLT
>TRBV14|TRBJ2-7|TRBD2
ASSQGRLFIKGTSGRFYEQY
>TRBV11-1|TRBJ2-2|TRBD2
ASSPRRLAGFTNTGELF
>TRBV6-1|TRBJ1-2|.
ASTAPGPGDGYT
>TRBV4-3|TRBJ2-7|TRBD2
ASSQEARELPNEQY
>TRBV28|TRBJ1-6|.
ASSWRKDIDNSPLH
>TRBV6-1|TRBJ1-1|.
ASSQSTGFGEAF